Listed here is a single TCR beta chain. The CDR3 runs to 11 residues. CDR1 GTSNPN and CDR2 SVGIG come from the germline V gene (reference sequence). V shed 1 base, J shed 15 bases, and the junction held 5 bases outside the gene matches. Authors' processing steps: Counts of nucleated cells, estimated from reference gene primer amplification, were obtained. Clones were sequenced by immunoSEQ multiplex PCR, and TCRdb holds only the in-frame ones, with some missing. The V and J calls and clone size were taken over from that table, and D and trimming were inferred from the DNA. The sample comprises 160,000 or so clones, over 90% of which are singletons, and just under 2% rests with the top ten. The sample comes from a study of blood T cell repertoires in COVID-19. Across the whole study: Spain, Italy and the United States supplied samples that represented acute and convalescent COVID-19.

Enrolment of Seattle patients took place during active infection, and they were followed longitudinally. This chain connects TRBV30 to TRBJ1-4; 7 bases map to TRBD1. The receptor's source is a woman in her sixties or seventies with COVID-19, enrolled during active disease. The specimen was peripheral blood. CDR3 loop: CAWSATGMVFF. In DNA, the CDR3 is TGTGCCTGGAGTGCGACAGGGATGGTGTTTTTT. Using reference TRBV30 and TRBJ1-4 for the parts outside the CDR3, the full variable domain is SQTIHQWPATLVQPVGSPLSLECTVEGTSNPNLYWYRQAAGRGLQLLFYSVGIGQISSEVPQNLSASRPQDRQFILSSKKLLLSDSGFYLCAWSATGMVFFGSGTQLSVL.